This is a list of T cell receptor beta chains from one sample in a study of cytomegalovirus exposure and HLA in healthy donors. Profiled with immunoSEQ multiplex PCR; TCRdb holds only in-frame clones, not every one. The table has 110,000 or so clones, about 79% seen once; the top ten hold 2% to 3%. Sequenced sample: PBMCs. The receptor source for this set is a woman between 18 and 29 years old in good health and CMV-seronegative. The CDR3 runs from the conserved cysteine through the conserved F or W. D genes are given only for firm matches. Some rows have no size entry. The others give once, few or many, or a class for an expanded clone.

v_call	j_call	d_call	clone_size	cdr3_aa	cdr3_nt
TRBV7-6	TRBJ2-5	-	once	CASSPLGGETQYF	TGTGCCAGCAGCCCACTCGGCGGGGAGACCCAGTACTTC
TRBV5-1	TRBJ2-2	-	-	CASSTPSTTGELFF	TGCGCCAGCAGCACCCCCAGTACGACCGGGGAGCTGTTTTTT
TRBV5-6	TRBJ2-7	-	-	CASSLYGSEQYF	TGTGCCAGCAGCTTGTACGGGAGCGAGCAGTACTTC
TRBV6-1	TRBJ1-2	-	-	CATTQSGFNYGYTF	TGTGCCACCACGCAATCAGGGTTCAACTATGGCTACACCTTC
TRBV25-1	TRBJ1-1	TRBD1	-	CASSEFRTGRTEAFF	TGTGCCAGCAGTGAATTCCGGACAGGGAGGACTGAAGCTTTCTTT
TRBV28	TRBJ2-7	-	-	CASSPGTDSYEQYF	TGTGCCAGCAGTCCCGGGACTGACTCCTACGAGCAGTACTTC
TRBV5-8	TRBJ1-2	-	-	CASSLLRGGDYGYTF	TGTGCCAGCAGCTTATTGAGAGGGGGAGACTATGGCTACACCTTC
TRBV27	TRBJ2-1	TRBD2	-	CASSQNSGRAYNEQFF	TGTGCCAGCAGTCAGAATAGCGGGAGGGCCTACAATGAGCAGTTCTTC
TRBV28	TRBJ1-4	TRBD1	-	CASSTRDRRGEKLFF	TGTGCCAGCAGTACACGGGACAGGCGGGGTGAAAAACTGTTTTTT
TRBV5-1	TRBJ1-4	-	-	CASSPGGISTNEKLFF	TGCGCCAGCAGCCCGGGGGGGATTTCAACTAATGAAAAACTGTTTTTT
TRBV6-5	TRBJ1-6	-	-	CASSGGTVNSPLHF	TGTGCCAGCAGTGGCGGGACGGTCAATTCACCCCTCCACTTT
TRBV29-1	TRBJ1-1	-	-	CSVEDRRSGEAFF	TGCAGCGTTGAAGACAGGAGGTCCGGTGAAGCTTTCTTT
TRBV19	TRBJ2-1	-	-	CASSVYNEQFF	TGTGCCAGTAGTGTATACAATGAGCAGTTCTTC
TRBV29-1	TRBJ2-3	-	-	CSVDRTANRYAVTDTQYF	TGCAGCGTTGACAGGACAGCGAACCGGTACGCCGTCACAGATACGCAGTATTTT
TRBV5-1	TRBJ1-2	-	-	CASSPVGEERTGYTF	TGCGCCAGCAGCCCGGTAGGGGAAGAGAGGACAGGCTACACCTTC
TRBV9	TRBJ2-1	-	-	CASSVPPTRSRNNEQFF	TGTGCCAGCAGCGTACCCCCCACTAGGTCGAGAAACAATGAGCAGTTCTTC
TRBV6-1	TRBJ1-1	-	-	CASSEGPEGGTEAFF	TGTGCCAGCAGTGAAGGCCCCGAGGGGGGGACTGAAGCTTTCTTT
TRBV27	TRBJ2-5	TRBD2	-	CASSPLFTSGRAETQYF	TGTGCCAGCAGTCCCCTATTTACTAGCGGGAGAGCGGAGACCCAGTACTTC
TRBV4-1	TRBJ2-1	TRBD2	-	CASSQLLAGGLNEQFF	TGCGCCAGCAGCCAACTTCTAGCGGGGGGCCTTAATGAGCAGTTCTTC
TRBV4-3	TRBJ1-1	-	-	CASSGNMNTEAFF	TGCGCCAGCAGCGGCAACATGAACACTGAAGCTTTCTTT
TRBV6-5	TRBJ1-4	TRBD1	once	CASRGQATNEKLFF	TGTGCCAGCAGGGGACAGGCAACTAATGAAAAACTGTTTTTT
TRBV7-2	TRBJ2-3	-	-	CASSLRGQLTDTQYF	TGTGCCAGCAGCTTAAGAGGACAGCTCACAGATACGCAGTATTTT